Many counts were recorded for the clone carrying this T cell receptor beta chain. Antigen specificity is unknown. This entry comes from a study of CD8+CD57+ T cells in acquired aplastic anemia. Overall study: Quantities of DNA derived from sorted CD4+ and CD8+ cells averaged approximately 3.3 ug. Healthy donor sequencing depth: 9.5 million to 10.8 million CD4+, approximately 12 million CD8+ reads.

This CDR3 spans 15 amino acids. Germline V gene data show CDR1 as LNHDA and CDR2 as SQIVND (reference sequence). V gave up 3 bases and J gave up 4 bases; unmatched junction bases: 8. Template material for TCR beta VDJ and CDR3 profiling consisted of genomic DNA. TCRdb used MiXCR to reprocess the reads, holding one entry per CDR3 protein. The data contain 350,000 to 450,000 distinct CDR3 sequences, about two thirds of them singletons. Broader study findings: Significant differences in CD8+ Simpson's diversity were not observed between patients and controls.

The material sequenced was sorted CD4+, CD8+, or CD8+CD57+ T cells (not recorded which) from PBMCs. The chain joins TRBV19 to TRBJ1-2; TRBD1 agrees at 7 bases. This TCR was recovered from a human donor in good health, serving as a control. In nucleotides, the CDR3 is TGTGCCAGTAGTATGGACAGGACCGCCCGCTATGGCTACACCTTC. Protein product: CASSMDRTARYGYTF. Full variable domain (missing parts from reference TRBV19 and TRBJ1-2): DGGITQSPKYLFRKEGQNVTLSCEQNLNHDAMYWYRQDPGQGLRLIYYSQIVNDFQKGDIAEGYSVSREKKESFPLTVTSAQKNPTAFYLCASSMDRTARYGYTFGSGTRLTVV.